The present T cell receptor (beta chain) was sequenced within a study of shared clonotypes between healthy human individuals. V was cut by 0 bases and J by 1 base, with 15 bases left in between. CDR3 size: 17 residues. CDR1 and CDR2 (germline): SGHRS, YFSETQ. Assay used: immunoSEQ multiplex PCR; TCRdb lists only in-frame clones, some missing. This table has about 710,000 clones, roughly 72% appearing once. The rearrangement joins TRBV5-1 to TRBJ2-3; possibly TRBD2 for D (6 bases). The specimen was memory CD4+ T cells sorted from blood. The subset denotes: CD45RA-negative fraction. The origin of this receptor is a woman aged 25 to 45 in good health. The chain's CDR3 is CASSLEGRLVGTDTQYF. CDR3 DNA sequence: TGCGCCAGCAGCTTGGAGGGCCGACTAGTCGGCACAGATACGCAGTATTTT.